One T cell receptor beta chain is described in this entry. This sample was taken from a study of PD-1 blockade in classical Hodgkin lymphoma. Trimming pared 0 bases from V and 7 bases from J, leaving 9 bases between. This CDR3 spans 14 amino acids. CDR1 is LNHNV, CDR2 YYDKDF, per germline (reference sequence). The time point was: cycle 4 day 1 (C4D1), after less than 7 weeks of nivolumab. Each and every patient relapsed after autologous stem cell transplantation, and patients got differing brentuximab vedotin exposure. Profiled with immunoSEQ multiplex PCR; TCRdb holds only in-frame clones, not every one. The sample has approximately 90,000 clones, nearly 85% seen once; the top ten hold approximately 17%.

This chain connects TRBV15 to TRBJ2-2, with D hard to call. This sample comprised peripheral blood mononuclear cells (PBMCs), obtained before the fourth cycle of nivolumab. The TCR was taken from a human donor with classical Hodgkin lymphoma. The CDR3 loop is CATSRDRVGGELFF. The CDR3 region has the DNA TGTGCCACCAGCAGAGATAGAGTGGGCGGGGAGCTGTTTTTT.